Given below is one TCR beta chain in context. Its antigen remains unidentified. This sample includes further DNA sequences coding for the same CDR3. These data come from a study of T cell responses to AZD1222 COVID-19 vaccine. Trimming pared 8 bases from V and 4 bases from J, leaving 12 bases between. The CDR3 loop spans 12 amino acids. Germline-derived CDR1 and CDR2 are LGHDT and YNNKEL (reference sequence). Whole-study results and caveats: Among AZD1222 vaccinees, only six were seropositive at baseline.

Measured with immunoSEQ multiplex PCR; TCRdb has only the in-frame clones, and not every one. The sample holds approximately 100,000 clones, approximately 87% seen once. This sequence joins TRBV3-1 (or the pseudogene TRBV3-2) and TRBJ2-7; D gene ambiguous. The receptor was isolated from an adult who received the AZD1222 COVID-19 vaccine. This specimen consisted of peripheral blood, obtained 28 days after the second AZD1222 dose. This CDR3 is CASSPGRYEQYF. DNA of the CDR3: TGTGCCAGCTCCCCGGGTAGGTACGAGCAGTACTTC.